This T cell receptor beta chain was identified in a study of T cell clusters in autoimmune cytopenias (dated by TCRdb to the late 2010s). Regarding the complete study: Of the 43 healthy donor controls, around 21 were female, and the group had a mean age of approximately 55 years and a median age of approximately 61 years. The study was designed to test whether a disease-specific immune repertoire signature usable as a blood-based biomarker is carried by autoimmune cytopenia patients. TRB and IGH repertoires from peripheral blood were sequenced in autoimmune cytopenia patients at active disease and during treatment follow-up, with healthy, CLL and autoimmune hepatitis controls included alongside. TRB sequencing reached a median depth of about 52,000 reads per sample and yielded a median of roughly 2,500 distinct TRB clonotypes per sample. Controls were about two dozen age-matched healthy donors for primary cytopenia and around 13 age-matched CLL patients for secondary cytopenia. Autoimmune hepatitis repertoires were compared with those of some 25 age- and sex-matched healthy donors.

Each sample's TRB amplification started from about 250 ng of peripheral blood genomic DNA, which corresponds to some 41,000 genome equivalents. Summary of the overall study and its limitations: Around 3-fold more exclusive TRB clusters were observed in healthy donors than in active autoimmune hepatitis patients, consistent with an autoimmunity-wide signature. The T cell clusters were defined in silico only, and their functional role remained to be validated experimentally. In the comparison of secondary cytopenia with CLL, no cluster-lack signature showed up, apparently because the dominant lymphoma-associated repertoire masked the signature. TRB repertoire shifts, with less even repertoires observed in secondary cytopenia and CLL, were mostly attributed to lymphoma bias rather than autoimmunity. GLIPH results suggested that primary autoimmune cytopenia patients were missing physiological T cell clusters, with over 45 clusters found only in healthy donors compared with fewer than 20 found only in patients.

The CDR3 spans 14 residues, from the cysteine through the phenylalanine. The protein alone is recorded here. CDR1 and CDR2, per the germline V gene (reference sequence), are SGHNT and YYREEE. In the case of this clonotype: The antigen this receptor binds is unknown.

TRB rearrangements were amplified by multiplex PCR using a touch-down protocol with TRB-A and TRB-B primer pools mixed in one tube. Illumina adapters and sample indices were attached to the amplicons through two consecutive PCR reactions using Phusion HS II polymerase. After gel purification with the NucleoSpin Gel and PCR Clean-up kit, the amplicons were quantified by Qubit and checked for quality on an Agilent 2100 Bioanalyzer. Sequencing of the libraries was done on an Illumina MiSeq with 600-cycle, single-indexed, paired-end runs. Regarding the original processing steps: MiXCR version 2.1.12, together with the default MiXCR reference library, was used to align and assemble the TRB reads. A clone was defined by each unique CDR3 nucleotide sequence, and the analysis included only productive sequences with two or more reads. Alpha-parameterized diversity profiles (alpha 0 to 5), including the Shannon (alpha 1) and Simpson (alpha 2) indices, were computed with an R script to assess repertoire diversity. The tcR package was used to compute combinatorial TRB VJ usage, which was then compared between cohorts by principal component analysis with ade4. GLIPH clustering of TCRbeta CDR3s was carried out on cohort pairs matched by age and read depth, and cluster frequencies were compared by Wilcoxon test. TCRdb reprocessed the raw reads; every CDR3 protein sequence is a single record, and DNA is not supplied. TCRdb, not the authors, supplied the V and J calls. The table held for this sample gives roughly 5,000 distinct CDR3 sequences. Clones ranked in the top ten supply 15% of the sample.

The sample was also reused in another study, on T cell repertoires in aging, cancer and after chemotherapy. The second study also describes: The donors fell into six age groups ranging from 30 or younger to 70 or older, and each group had at least three individuals. TCR repertoires from healthy donor controls were recorded over periods of several months to years and showed clear clonal overlap between repeated samplings. In total, the full dataset held some 8.2 million TCR reads. Significantly lower blood TCR diversity and higher clonality were observed in untreated patients with hematological or solid cancers than in age-matched healthy donors. Declining TCR diversity with age in healthy donors was mainly explained by loss of richness; in cancer patients, loss of evenness also contributed. An increase in median generation probability over the chemotherapy interval was observed in both cancer cohorts, suggesting that the repertoire was reconstituted through rebound thymic output. According to the authors, the repertoire data do not allow conclusions to be drawn about immunological memory after chemotherapy. To look at immunoaging and at how T cells reconstitute after chemotherapy, the study profiled TCR beta repertoires in peripheral blood from both healthy donors and cancer patients. A cohort of 200 to 250 cancer patients (approximately 90 with hematological and approximately 120 with solid cancers) was assembled, and 95 healthy donors were included as a reference group. MiXCR versions 2.12 and 3.0.5 were used to process the TRB sequences. Repertoire metrics included Shannon diversity, evenness, clonality (one minus evenness), and alpha-parameterized diversity profiles from alpha 0 to 5. The IGoR algorithm was used to calculate generation probabilities for clones in the paired samples taken before and after chemotherapy.

Sequencing used peripheral blood. This sequence uses TRBV5-4 and TRBJ2-7; TCRdb selects TRBD1, and the lack of DNA leaves this call unchecked. The receptor was isolated from a human donor in good health. Here the CDR3 is given as CASSDARTGDKQYF. Beyond the CDR3, the reference TRBV5-4 and TRBJ2-7 genes provide the residues; the full variable domain reads: ETGVTQSPTHLIKTRGQQVTLRCSSQSGHNTVSWYQQALGQGPQFIFQYYREEENGRGNFPPRFSGLQFPNYSSELNVNALELDDSALYLCASSDARTGDKQYFGPGTRLTVT.